This T cell receptor (beta chain) emerged from a study of blood T cells in healthy people across ages. Overall study results and limits: While age rose, TCR beta diversity per million T cells dropped in a roughly linear way.

About this clonotype: Its antigen is unidentified.

Then a second PCR, running about 7 to 11 cycles, was carried out with a sample-barcoded 5' primer and a J-beta primer mix. TCRdb fed the 5' RACE reads into MiXCR, producing one record per CDR3 protein. The sample includes fewer than 2 million distinct CDR3 sequences, 39% seen only once; the top ten take approximately 22%. This CDR3 spans 14 amino acids. Germline values: CDR1 SQVTM, CDR2 ANQGSEA. V was pared by 7 bases and J by 3 bases, with 18 bases between. This chain links TRBV29-1 with TRBJ1-1; D is possibly TRBD1 (6 bases). The sequenced material came from blood. The receptor was isolated from a human donor in good health. CDR3: CSGNLGGGDTEAFF. The CDR3 coding sequence is TGCAGCGGTAATTTAGGGGGGGGTGACACTGAAGCTTTCTTT.